This T cell receptor beta chain was profiled in a study of T cell responses to AZD1222 COVID-19 vaccine (dated by TCRdb to the early 2020s). Concerning the study at large: AZD1222 recipients with second doses at about 4 weeks or about 12 weeks were pooled, because spike-specific TCR depth and breadth did not differ between schedules. TCR sequencing covered roughly 230 trial participants: 200 to 220 given two doses of AZD1222 and approximately 25 given two doses of MenACWY control vaccine. Trial participants were enrolled into age subgroups of 18-55, 56-69 and 70-plus years, which contained 148, 28 and 57 TCR-sequenced participants, respectively.

V is clipped by 2 bases and J by 1 base, and the sequence between their germline boundaries is 16 bases long. Including cysteine and phenylalanine, the CDR3 has 17 amino acids. Just CDR3 DNA is preserved here, 51 bases in frame from base 1. In the germline V gene, CDR1 corresponds to SGHDT and CDR2 to YYEEEE. The CDR3 regions of human TCRbeta chains were analyzed by immunosequencing. From the authors' description of their analysis: Repertoire TCRs were matched against a reference library of SARS-CoV-2-specific TCRs generated with the MIRA antigen-specificity platform. Breadth was defined as the fraction of unique TCRs that were SARS-CoV-2-associated. Depth was defined as the fraction of total T cells that were SARS-CoV-2-associated. Using the MIRA data, each spike-specific TCR was assigned both to the spike region to which the TCR was reactive and to a CD4 or CD8 class. Log10-transformed breadth and depth values were compared by one-way ANOVA with Sidak's multiple comparisons tests. This immuneACCESS table, as held by TCRdb, lists in-frame sequences with V and J called but not all clones. Of the missing ones, under half trace to an unresolved V gene in checked studies; the others have no known cause. V and J calls and clone size are given by that table; D and trimming were obtained from the DNA. The sample includes about 120,000 clones, with 80% to 90% observed a single time. The ten largest clones capture roughly 9% of the sample.

Results and caveats for the whole study, not just this receptor: Conclusions about previously exposed vaccinees are limited, since just six AZD1222 recipients were seropositive for SARS-CoV-2 at baseline. The whole spike protein was spanned by vaccine-associated CD4 TCRs, and dominant responses were seen in regions 160-218 and 743-854. Because no day 14 peak-response samples were available, repertoires were characterized only after the peak T cell response. Spike-specific TCR breadth and depth rose significantly after two AZD1222 doses compared with day 0 and with MenACWY recipients. Participants were mostly white British and included more females than males, and it was suggested by the authors that clonal diversity may have been underestimated. In the small 56-69-year group, the increase in depth fell short of significance, most likely because of low power. Reportedly, almost half of the unique spike-specific TCRs recognized epitopes lying outside the regions that are mutated in the B.1.351 and B.1.1.7 variants.

The sample's time point, from its label and the paper: baseline before first vaccination. Vaccinee samples came from UK trials COV001 and COV002, including a single-blind randomized controlled phase 2/3 trial of AZD1222 (ChAdOx1 nCoV-19) in healthy adults. Trial participant PBMC samples were collected at day 0 and day 28 after the second dose for TCRbeta chain sequencing. Points on this clone: Its antigen specificity is not known. One base away there is no much larger clone; base qualities are not given.

The V and J segments used are TRBV5-6 and TRBJ1-5; a tentative D match to TRBD1 spans 5 bases. Sequenced material: peripheral blood, taken on day 0 of AZD1222 vaccination. This receptor was taken from an adult in good health. CDR3 reads: CASSFGARRGSNQPQHF. In nucleotides, the sequence is TGTGCCAGCAGCTTCGGGGCTCGGCGGGGGAGCAATCAGCCCCAGCATTTT.